This record covers a single T cell receptor beta chain. Its cognate antigen has yet to be identified. The record has no base qualities; no much larger clone is one base away. These data are taken from a study of shared clonotypes between healthy human individuals (dated by TCRdb to the early 2020s). For the study in its entirety: A couple of women and three men aged 18 to 49 years were included in the cohort. For each donor, CD4 naive and CD4 memory were each given three plates, CD8 naive was given two plates, and CD8 memory was given one plate. To estimate repertoire size and how much clonotype sharing occurs between individuals, the study deeply sequenced the blood TCR repertoires of five healthy adults. Between about 0.9 and 8.9 billion PBMCs per donor were obtained by leukapheresis. Different laboratories and diverse techniques were used to prepare libraries and sequence TCR repertoires, to increase sequencing depth and limit assay-specific biases. The research as a whole found: Higher generation probabilities were observed for clonotypes shared by all four sorted-subset donors than for non-shared clonotypes. Even with the large sequencing depth, rarefaction of the sorted-subset datasets indicated that sequencing was incomplete. Pairwise subsampling led to the expectation that sequencing depth would affect the degree of clonotype sharing among donors. Sharing across a few donors was observed for around 5% of naive CD4, about 3.2% of naive CD8, 2% to 2.5% of memory CD4, and less than 0.45% of memory CD8 clonotypes. Sampling was restricted to blood, and TCR repertoires in tissue are likely to differ from TCR repertoires in blood. Naive subsets generally had larger estimated clonotype richness than memory subsets. The small number of donors limited the genetic and exposure-history diversity represented.

The germline V gene (reference sequence) sets CDR1 to SEHNR and CDR2 to FQNEAQ. Inclusive of the bounding cysteine and phenylalanine, the CDR3 is 14 residues long. CDR3 DNA only is kept here, 42 bases in frame from base 1. For this chain, trimming is 4 bases at the V end and 2 bases at the J end, and the number of junction bases without a gene match is 4. Donors were healthy HIV-negative adults with no recently reported acute infections or vaccinations. Every donor was a Caucasian adult living in Nashville, Tennessee, USA. CD4+ T cells were enriched by magnetic negative selection, after which naive cells were positively selected on CD45RA and the negative fraction was taken as the memory subset. After blood collection by leukapheresis, PBMCs were isolated using Ficoll-Histopaque density gradient centrifugation and then cryopreserved in the vapor phase of liquid nitrogen. Analytical flow cytometry was used to check the purity and quantity of every magnetically sorted T cell population. Each sorted fraction had its genomic DNA isolated and then quantified by UV absorbance on a Nanodrop 2000c.

Using the deep immunoSEQ assay, multiplex PCR amplified TCR CDR3 regions from genomic DNA. Genomic DNA extracted from each cell subset was distributed evenly over all wells of several immunoSEQ 96-well plates, and each plate served as one replicate. For sorted subsets, about 0.2 ug genomic DNA, equal to tens of thousands of T cell genomes, was loaded into each replicate PCR. The purified libraries were quantified using a Qubit 3.0 fluorometer, sized with a Bioanalyzer 2100, and then quantified again using the KAPA Library Quantification kit. Every immunoSEQ 96-well plate was sequenced on a dedicated single-read 150-cycle Illumina NextSeq 550 flow cell. Processing in the source paper ran as follows. Because the immunoSEQ output included only junctional sequences and no quality scores, the filtering could not be the same as the filtering used for full-length reads. Sequences were annotated with PyIR, a Python wrapper for IgBLAST v1.9, and V/J genes and CDR3 were assigned using IMGT germline references. Reads were filtered out if the reads had weak V/J assignments (E-value above 1e-6), no CDR3, stop codons, out-of-frame junctions, or ambiguous translated residues. V3J clonotypes were defined as sequences sharing an identical inferred V gene, J gene, and CDR3 amino acid sequence. Percentage overlap between repertoires was calculated by dividing the number of shared unique clonotypes by the size of the smaller repertoire. RTK rarefaction, the Chao1 estimator, and Recon v2.1 estimates of unobserved clonotypes were used to assess repertoire richness. Generation probabilities for all TCRbeta clonotypes obtained by the gDNA method from several donors were computed using OLGA. Entries here come from immuneACCESS through TCRdb and include only in-frame sequences with V and J called. Some clones fail to appear in such tables; in the studies checked, an unresolved V gene covers under half of the shortfall, and the cause of the remainder is unknown. V and J calls plus clone size are reproduced from that table; the DNA served to infer D and trimming. Within this sample are a few million clones, with 90% to 97% of them counted one time only. Of the sample, roughly 0.13% falls within the top ten clones.

The rearrangement joined TRBV7-9 to TRBJ2-5, and TRBD2 matches 7 of the central bases. The clonotype comes from a man aged 18 to 35 in good health. The sequencing sample was made of naive CD4+ T cells sorted from blood. The sample's cell subset or site label, in plain terms: CD45RA+ positively selected. The sequenced DNA: TGTGCCAGCAGCTGGGGGAGGGGACAAGAGACCCAGTACTTC. The translation is CASSWGRGQETQYF.